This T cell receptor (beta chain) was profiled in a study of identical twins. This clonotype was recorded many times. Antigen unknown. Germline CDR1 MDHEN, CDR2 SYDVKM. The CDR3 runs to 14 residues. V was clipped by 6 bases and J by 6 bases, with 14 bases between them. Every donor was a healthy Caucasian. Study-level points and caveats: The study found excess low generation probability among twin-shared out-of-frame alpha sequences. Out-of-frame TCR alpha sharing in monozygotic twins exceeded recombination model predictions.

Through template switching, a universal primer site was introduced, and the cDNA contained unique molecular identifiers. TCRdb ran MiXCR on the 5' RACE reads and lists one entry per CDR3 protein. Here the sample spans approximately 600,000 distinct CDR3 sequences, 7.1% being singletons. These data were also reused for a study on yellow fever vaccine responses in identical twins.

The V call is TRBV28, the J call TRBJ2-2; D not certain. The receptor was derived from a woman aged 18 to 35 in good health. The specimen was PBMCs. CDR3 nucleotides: TGTGCCAGCAGCCTAAAGACTGAGGCCGGGGAGCTGTTTTTT. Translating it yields CASSLKTEAGELFF. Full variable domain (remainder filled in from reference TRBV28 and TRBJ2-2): DVKVTQSSRYLVKRTGEKVFLECVQDMDHENMFWYRQDPGLGLRLIYFSYDVKMKEKGDIPEGYSVSREKKERFSLILESASTNQTSMYLCASSLKTEAGELFFGEGSRLTVL.